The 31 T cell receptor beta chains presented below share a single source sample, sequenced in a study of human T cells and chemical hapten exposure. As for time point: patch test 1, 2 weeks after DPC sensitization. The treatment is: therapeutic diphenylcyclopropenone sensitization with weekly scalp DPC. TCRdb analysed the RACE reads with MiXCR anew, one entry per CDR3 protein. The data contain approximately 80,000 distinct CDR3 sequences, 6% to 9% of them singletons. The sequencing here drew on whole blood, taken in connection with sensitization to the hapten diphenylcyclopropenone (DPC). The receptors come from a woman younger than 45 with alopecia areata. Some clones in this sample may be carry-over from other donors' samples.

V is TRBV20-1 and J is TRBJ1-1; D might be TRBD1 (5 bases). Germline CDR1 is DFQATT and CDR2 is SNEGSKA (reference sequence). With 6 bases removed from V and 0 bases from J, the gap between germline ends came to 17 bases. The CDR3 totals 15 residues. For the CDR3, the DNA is TGCAGTGCCATAGCGCAGAGGGGCATGAACACTGAAGCTTTCTTT. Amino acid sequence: CSAIAQRGMNTEAFF.

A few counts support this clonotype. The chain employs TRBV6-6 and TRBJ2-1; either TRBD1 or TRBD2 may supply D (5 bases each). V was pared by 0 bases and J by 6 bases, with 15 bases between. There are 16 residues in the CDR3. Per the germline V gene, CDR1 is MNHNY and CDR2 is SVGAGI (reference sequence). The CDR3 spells CASSYSSGWGSNEQFF. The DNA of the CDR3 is TGTGCCAGCAGTTACTCGAGCGGTTGGGGCTCCAATGAGCAGTTCTTC.

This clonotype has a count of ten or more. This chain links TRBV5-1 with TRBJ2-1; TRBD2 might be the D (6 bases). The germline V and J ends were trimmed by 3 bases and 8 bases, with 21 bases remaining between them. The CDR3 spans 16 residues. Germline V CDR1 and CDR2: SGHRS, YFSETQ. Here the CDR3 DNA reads TGCGCCAGCAGCTGGATGACTAGGTCCTCGTCCGATGAGCAGTTCTTC. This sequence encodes CASSWMTRSSSDEQFF.

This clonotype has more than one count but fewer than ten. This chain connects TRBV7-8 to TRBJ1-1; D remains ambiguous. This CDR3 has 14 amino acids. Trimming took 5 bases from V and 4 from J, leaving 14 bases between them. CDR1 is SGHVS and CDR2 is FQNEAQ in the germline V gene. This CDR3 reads CASSRGREATEAFF. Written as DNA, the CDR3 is TGTGCCAGCAGCCGTGGACGGGAAGCCACTGAAGCTTTCTTT. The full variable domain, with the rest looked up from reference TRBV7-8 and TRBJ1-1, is GAGVSQSPRYKVAKRGQDVALRCDPISGHVSLFWYQQALGQGPEFLTYFQNEAQLDKSGLPSDRFFAERPEGSVSTLKIQRTQQEDSAVYLCASSRGREATEAFFGQGTRLTVV.

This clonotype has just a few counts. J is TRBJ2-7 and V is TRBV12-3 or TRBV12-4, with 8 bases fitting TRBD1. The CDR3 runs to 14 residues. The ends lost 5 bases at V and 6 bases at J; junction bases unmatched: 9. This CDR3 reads CASSPQGAASEQYF. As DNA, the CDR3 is TGTGCCAGCAGTCCCCAGGGGGCGGCGAGCGAGCAGTACTTC.

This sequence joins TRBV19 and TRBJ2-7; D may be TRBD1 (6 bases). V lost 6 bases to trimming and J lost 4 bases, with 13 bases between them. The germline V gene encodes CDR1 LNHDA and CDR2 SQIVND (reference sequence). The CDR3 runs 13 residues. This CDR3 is CASSKNTGYEQYF. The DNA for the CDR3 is TGTGCCAGTAGCAAAAATACAGGGTACGAGCAGTACTTC.

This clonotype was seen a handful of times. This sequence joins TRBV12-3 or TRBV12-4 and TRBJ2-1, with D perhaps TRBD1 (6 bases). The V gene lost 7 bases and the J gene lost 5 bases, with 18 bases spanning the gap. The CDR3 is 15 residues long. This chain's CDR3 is CASMGHAPFHNEQFF. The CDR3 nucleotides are TGTGCCAGCATGGGACACGCACCTTTCCACAATGAGCAGTTCTTC.

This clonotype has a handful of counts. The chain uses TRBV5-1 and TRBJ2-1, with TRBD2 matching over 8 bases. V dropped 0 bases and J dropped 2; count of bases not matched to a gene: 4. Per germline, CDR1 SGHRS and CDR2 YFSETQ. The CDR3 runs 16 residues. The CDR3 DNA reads TGCGCCAGCAGCTTGGTAGCGGGGACGGCCTACAATGAGCAGTTCTTC. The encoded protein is CASSLVAGTAYNEQFF.

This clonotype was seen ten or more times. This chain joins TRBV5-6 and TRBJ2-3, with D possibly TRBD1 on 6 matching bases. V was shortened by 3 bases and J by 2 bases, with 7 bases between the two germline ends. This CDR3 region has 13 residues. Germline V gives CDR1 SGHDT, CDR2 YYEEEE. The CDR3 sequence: CASSWDNTDTQYF. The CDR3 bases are TGTGCCAGCAGCTGGGACAACACAGATACGCAGTATTTT.

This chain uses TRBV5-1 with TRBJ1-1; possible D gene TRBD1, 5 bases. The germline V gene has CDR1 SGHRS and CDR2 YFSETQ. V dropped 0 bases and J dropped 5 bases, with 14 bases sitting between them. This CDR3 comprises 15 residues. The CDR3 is CASSLGGSKGTEAFF. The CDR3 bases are TGCGCCAGCAGCTTGGGGGGGAGTAAGGGGACTGAAGCTTTCTTT.

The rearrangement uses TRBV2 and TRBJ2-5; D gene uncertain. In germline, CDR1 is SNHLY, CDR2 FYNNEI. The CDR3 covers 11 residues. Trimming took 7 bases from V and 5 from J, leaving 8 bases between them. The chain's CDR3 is CASIIGETQYF. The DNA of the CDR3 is TGTGCCAGCATAATAGGGGAGACCCAGTACTTC.

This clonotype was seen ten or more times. The CDR3 sequence: CSAKPYRGQTPLTNEKLFF. The CDR3 DNA is TGCAGTGCTAAGCCTTATCGGGGACAGACCCCTTTAACTAATGAAAAACTGTTTTTT. The rearrangement joins TRBV20-1 to TRBJ1-4, with 7 bases lining up with TRBD1. Germline V gene sequence: CDR1 DFQATT, CDR2 SNEGSKA (reference sequence). The CDR3 consists of 19 residues. Trimming cost V 4 bases and J 1 base; bases outside gene matches: 18.

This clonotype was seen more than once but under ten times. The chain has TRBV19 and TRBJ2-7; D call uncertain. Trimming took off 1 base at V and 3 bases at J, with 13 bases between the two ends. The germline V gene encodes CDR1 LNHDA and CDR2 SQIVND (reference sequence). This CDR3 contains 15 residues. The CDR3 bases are TGTGCCAGTAGTATAGTCGGGTCAGGAGTCTACGAGCAGTACTTC. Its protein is CASSIVGSGVYEQYF.

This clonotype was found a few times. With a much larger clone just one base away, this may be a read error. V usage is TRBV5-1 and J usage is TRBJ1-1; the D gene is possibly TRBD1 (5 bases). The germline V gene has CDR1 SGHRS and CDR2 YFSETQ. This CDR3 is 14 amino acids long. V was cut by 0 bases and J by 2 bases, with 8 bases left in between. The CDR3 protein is CASSLGGDNTEAFF. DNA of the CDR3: TGCGCCAGCAGCTTGGGGGGGGACAACACTGAAGCTTTCTTT.

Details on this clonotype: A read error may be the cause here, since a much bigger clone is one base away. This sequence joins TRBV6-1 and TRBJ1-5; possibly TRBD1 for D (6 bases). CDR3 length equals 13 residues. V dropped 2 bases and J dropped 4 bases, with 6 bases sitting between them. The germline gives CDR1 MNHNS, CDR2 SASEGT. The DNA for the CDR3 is TGTGCCAGCAGTGAAAGGGGGAATCAGCCCCAGCATTTT. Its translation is CASSERGNQPQHF.

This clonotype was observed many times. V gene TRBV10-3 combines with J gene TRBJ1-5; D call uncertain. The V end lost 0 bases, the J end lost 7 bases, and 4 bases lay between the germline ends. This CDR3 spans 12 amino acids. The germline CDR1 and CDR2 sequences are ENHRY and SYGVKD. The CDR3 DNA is TGTGCCATCAGTGAGTCAGGGCAGCCCCAGCATTTT. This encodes CAISESGQPQHF.

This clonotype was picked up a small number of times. CDR3 residues: CAWSGGLQETQYF. In nucleotides, the CDR3 is TGTGCCTGGAGTGGGGGTCTGCAAGAGACCCAGTACTTC. The V call is TRBV30, the J call TRBJ2-5; D remains ambiguous. CDR3 length: 13 residues. Per the germline V gene, CDR1 is GTSNPN and CDR2 is SVGIG (reference sequence). The V and J ends lost 1 base and 2 bases respectively, with 8 bases between them.

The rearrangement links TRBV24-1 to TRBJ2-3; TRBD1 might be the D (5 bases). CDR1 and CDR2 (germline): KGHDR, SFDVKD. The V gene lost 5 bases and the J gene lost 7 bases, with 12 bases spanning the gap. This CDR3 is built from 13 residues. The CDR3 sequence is CATSGQFSNTQYF. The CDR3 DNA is TGTGCCACCAGTGGACAGTTCAGCAATACGCAGTATTTT.

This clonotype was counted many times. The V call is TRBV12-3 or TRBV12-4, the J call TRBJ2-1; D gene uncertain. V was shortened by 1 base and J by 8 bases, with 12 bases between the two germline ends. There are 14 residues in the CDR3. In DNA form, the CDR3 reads TGTGCCAGCAGTTTAGGTGTAGGTACCCATGAGCAGTTCTTC. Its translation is CASSLGVGTHEQFF.

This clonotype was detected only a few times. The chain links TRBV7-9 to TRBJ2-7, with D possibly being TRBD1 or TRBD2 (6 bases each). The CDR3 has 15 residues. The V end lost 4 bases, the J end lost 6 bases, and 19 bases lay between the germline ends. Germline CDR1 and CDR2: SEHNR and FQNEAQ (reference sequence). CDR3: CASSSTTTGAPEQYF. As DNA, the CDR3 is TGTGCCAGCAGCTCAACGACTACGGGGGCGCCCGAGCAGTACTTC. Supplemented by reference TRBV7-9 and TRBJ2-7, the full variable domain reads DTGVSQNPRHKITKRGQNVTFRCDPISEHNRLYWYRQTLGQGPEFLTYFQNEAQLEKSRLLSDRFSAERPKGSFSTLEIQRTEQGDSAMYLCASSSTTTGAPEQYFGPGTRLTVT.

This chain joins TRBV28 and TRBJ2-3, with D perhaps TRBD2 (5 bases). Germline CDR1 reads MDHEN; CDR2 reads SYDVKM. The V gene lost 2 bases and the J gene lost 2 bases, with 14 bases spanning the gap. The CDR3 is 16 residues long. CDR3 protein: CASSLLGLANTDTQYF. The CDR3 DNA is TGTGCCAGCAGTTTACTTGGTCTAGCCAACACAGATACGCAGTATTTT.

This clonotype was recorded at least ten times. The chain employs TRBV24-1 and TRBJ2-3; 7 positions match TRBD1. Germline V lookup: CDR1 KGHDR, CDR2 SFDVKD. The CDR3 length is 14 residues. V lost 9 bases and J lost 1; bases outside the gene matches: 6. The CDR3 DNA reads TGTGCCACCTCAGACAGGGTCGGCACAGATACGCAGTATTTT. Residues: CATSDRVGTDTQYF.

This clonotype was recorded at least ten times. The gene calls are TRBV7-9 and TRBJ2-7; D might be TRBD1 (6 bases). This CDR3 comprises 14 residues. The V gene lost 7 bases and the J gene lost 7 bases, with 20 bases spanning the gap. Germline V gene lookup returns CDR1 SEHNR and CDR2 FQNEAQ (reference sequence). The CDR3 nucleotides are TGTGCCAGCATCAGTAGGGGGTCCCCCCTGGAGCAGTACTTC. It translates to CASISRGSPLEQYF. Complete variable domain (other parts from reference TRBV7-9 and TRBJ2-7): DTGVSQNPRHKITKRGQNVTFRCDPISEHNRLYWYRQTLGQGPEFLTYFQNEAQLEKSRLLSDRFSAERPKGSFSTLEIQRTEQGDSAMYLCASISRGSPLEQYFGPGTRLTVT.

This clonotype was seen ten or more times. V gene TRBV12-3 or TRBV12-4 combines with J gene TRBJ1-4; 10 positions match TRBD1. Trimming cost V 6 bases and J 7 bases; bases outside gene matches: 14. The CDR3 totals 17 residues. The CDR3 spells CASSPRTGGGKGEKLFF. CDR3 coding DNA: TGTGCCAGCAGCCCGAGGACAGGGGGAGGTAAAGGTGAAAAACTGTTTTTT.

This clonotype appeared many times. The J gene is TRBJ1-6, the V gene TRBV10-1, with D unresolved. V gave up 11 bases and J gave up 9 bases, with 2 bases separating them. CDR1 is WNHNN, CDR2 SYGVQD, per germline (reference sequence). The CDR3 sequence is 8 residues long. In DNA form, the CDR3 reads TGCGCCGGTTCACCCCTCCACTTT. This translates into CAGSPLHF.

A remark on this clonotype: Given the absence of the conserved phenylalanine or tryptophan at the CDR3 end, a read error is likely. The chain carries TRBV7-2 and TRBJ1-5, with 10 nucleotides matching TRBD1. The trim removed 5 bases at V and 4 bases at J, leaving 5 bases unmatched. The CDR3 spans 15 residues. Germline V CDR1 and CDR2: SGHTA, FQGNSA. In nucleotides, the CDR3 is TGTGCCAGCAGCCACAGGACAGGGGGAAATCAGCCCCAGCATTCT. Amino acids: CASSHRTGGNQPQHS.

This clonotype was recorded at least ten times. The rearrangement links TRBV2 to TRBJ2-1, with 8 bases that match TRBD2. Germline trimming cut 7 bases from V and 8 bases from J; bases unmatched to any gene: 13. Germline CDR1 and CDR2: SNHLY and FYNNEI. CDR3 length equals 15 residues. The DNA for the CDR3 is TGTGCCAGCACCCCACAGCAGCGGGGGATCGATGAGCAGTTCTTC. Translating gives CASTPQQRGIDEQFF.

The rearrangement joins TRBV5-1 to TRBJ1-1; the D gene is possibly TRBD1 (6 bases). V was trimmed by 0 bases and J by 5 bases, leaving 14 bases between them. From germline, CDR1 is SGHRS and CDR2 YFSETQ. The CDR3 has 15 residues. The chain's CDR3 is CASSLVGGAGTEAFF. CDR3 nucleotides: TGCGCCAGCAGCTTGGTAGGGGGTGCTGGGACTGAAGCTTTCTTT. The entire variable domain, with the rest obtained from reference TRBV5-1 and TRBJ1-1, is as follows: KAGVTQTPRYLIKTRGQQVTLSCSPISGHRSVSWYQQTPGQGLQFLFEYFSETQRNKGNFPGRFSGRQFSNSRSEMNVSTLELGDSALYLCASSLVGGAGTEAFFGQGTRLTVV.

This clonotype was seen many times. The CDR3 sequence: CASSLRQGANGELFF. DNA of the CDR3: TGTGCCAGCAGCCTCCGACAGGGGGCGAACGGGGAGCTGTTTTTT. V and J are TRBV3-1 and TRBJ2-2, with 10 positions matching TRBD1. V lost 4 bases and J lost 7; bases outside the gene matches: 6. Germline CDR1 reads LGHDT; CDR2 reads YNNKEL (reference sequence). The CDR3 spans 15 residues.

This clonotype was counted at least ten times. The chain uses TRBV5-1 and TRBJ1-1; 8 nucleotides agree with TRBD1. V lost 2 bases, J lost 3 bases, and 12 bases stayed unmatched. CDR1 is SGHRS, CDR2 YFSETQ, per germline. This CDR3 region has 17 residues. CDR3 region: CASSFYWTGRGDTEAFF. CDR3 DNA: TGCGCCAGCAGCTTTTACTGGACAGGGAGAGGGGACACTGAAGCTTTCTTT.

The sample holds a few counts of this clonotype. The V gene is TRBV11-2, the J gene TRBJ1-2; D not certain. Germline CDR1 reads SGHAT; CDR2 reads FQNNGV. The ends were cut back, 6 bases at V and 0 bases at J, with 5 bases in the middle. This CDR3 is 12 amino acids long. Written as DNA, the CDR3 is TGTGCCAGCAGTCGGTCTAACTATGGCTACACCTTC. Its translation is CASSRSNYGYTF.